This T cell receptor beta chain was profiled in a study of CD8+CD57+ T cells in acquired aplastic anemia. Study details: DNA recovered from sorted CD4+ and CD8+ cells had a mean of approximately 3.4 ug.

Germline V lookup: CDR1 DFQATT, CDR2 SNEGSKA (reference sequence). Trimming removed 2 bases from V and 4 bases from J, with 9 bases in between. The CDR3 sequence is 13 residues long. In patients chosen for sequencing, flow cytometry had shown CD8+CD57+ cell expansion. This clonotype came up a few times. The use of genomic DNA as template underpinned the TCR beta VDJ and CDR3 profiling. MiXCR, applied by TCRdb to the reads, yields one record per CDR3 protein. The sample includes a few hundred thousand distinct CDR3 sequences, more than 25% seen only once; the top ten take less than 0.85%. The sequencing sample was made of sorted CD4+, CD8+, or CD8+CD57+ T cells (not recorded which) from PBMCs. V gene TRBV20-1 combines with J gene TRBJ1-3; D remains ambiguous. The receptor was isolated from a human donor with aplastic anemia. CDR3 residues: CSARMAGGNTIYF. For the CDR3, the DNA is TGCAGTGCTAGAATGGCGGGCGGAAACACCATATATTTT.